Described below is a single TCR beta chain sequence and its context. The target of this receptor is not known. Within one base of it there is no much larger clone, and no base qualities were kept. Separate from the approximately 670-subject first cohort, the validation cohort of about 120 subjects was the group to which the donors belonged. Library prep was done by the immunoSEQ multiplex PCR assay. The authors' analysis ran thus. A statistical classification framework was developed to diagnose cytomegalovirus status using the catalog of TCR beta chain sequences. TCRdb carries this immuneACCESS record with in-frame sequences only. Its versions omit some clonotypes, under half of them owing to an unresolved V gene in the studies checked, with the rest unexplained. D and trimming were read from the DNA, whereas the V and J calls and clone size are those reported in that table. The table for this sample lists approximately 160,000 clones; about 89% of them were counted only once. 2.5% to 4% of the sample belongs to the ten largest clones.

This sample was included in a study of cytomegalovirus exposure and HLA in healthy donors (dated by TCRdb to about 2017). About the study as a whole: The 670 or so repertoires of the first cohort and the approximately 110 validation repertoires were produced on the same platform, according to a later analysis. The aim of the study was to test whether cataloging public T cell receptors could identify signatures of past pathogen exposure. Besides the first cohort of under 700 subjects, a separate validation cohort made up of roughly 120 different subjects was used. To predict cytomegalovirus infection status, the study brought together high-throughput TCR immunosequencing, statistical association of individual TCRs with disease status, and machine learning.

Inclusive of the bounding cysteine and phenylalanine, the CDR3 is 15 residues long. Kept here is only the CDR3 DNA, which spans 45 bases and is read in frame from base 1. Trimming costs V 1 base and J 0 bases, and their ends lie 4 bases apart. According to the germline V gene, CDR1 reads KGHSH and CDR2 reads LQKENI. Paper-wide results and their limitations: Across donors, most TCR sequences were observed very rarely, whereas some public TCRs were present in many individuals. A later analysis found that TCRs clustered in the first cohort also tended to co-occur in the 130 or so validation repertoires, with just under 95% of cluster scores above 0. The classifier was reported to diagnose cytomegalovirus status with high specificity and sensitivity in both the original and validation cohorts. The authors suggested that the approach could potentially be extended to other disease states and immunological phenotypes. In the study, around 160 TCR beta chains were listed as associated with cytomegalovirus. In vitro tests confirmed that a few of the cytomegalovirus-associated TCR beta chains recognize cytomegalovirus antigens. A later analysis lacked HLA typing for the validation cohort, so it scored co-occurrence in that cohort across all 110 or so repertoires.

The TCR originated in a woman in her late teens or twenties in good health and CMV-seropositive. The receptor chain draws on TRBV18 and TRBJ2-6; the D gene cannot be named for sure. The material sequenced was PBMCs. The bases are TGTGCCAGCTCACCACTAGACTCTGGGGCCAACGTCCTGACTTTC. Translated, it reads CASSPLDSGANVLTF. The CDR3 plus the reference TRBV18 and TRBJ2-6 genes for the other parts give the full variable domain: NAGVMQNPRHLVRRRGQEARLRCSPMKGHSHVYWYRQLPEEGLKFMVYLQKENIIDESGMPKERFSAEFPKEGPSILRIQQVVRGDSAAYFCASSPLDSGANVLTFGAGSRLTVL.